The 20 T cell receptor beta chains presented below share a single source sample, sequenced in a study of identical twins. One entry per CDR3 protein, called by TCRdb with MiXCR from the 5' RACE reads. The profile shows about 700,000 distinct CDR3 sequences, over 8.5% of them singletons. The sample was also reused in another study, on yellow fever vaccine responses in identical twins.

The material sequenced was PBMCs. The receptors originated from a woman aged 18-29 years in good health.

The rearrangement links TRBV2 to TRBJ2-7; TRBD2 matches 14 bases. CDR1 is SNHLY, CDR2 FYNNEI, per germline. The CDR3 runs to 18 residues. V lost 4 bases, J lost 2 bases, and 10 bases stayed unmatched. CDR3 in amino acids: CASSVGLAGASSAYEQYF. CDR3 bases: TGTGCCAGCAGTGTGGGACTAGCGGGGGCCTCCAGCGCCTACGAGCAGTACTTC.

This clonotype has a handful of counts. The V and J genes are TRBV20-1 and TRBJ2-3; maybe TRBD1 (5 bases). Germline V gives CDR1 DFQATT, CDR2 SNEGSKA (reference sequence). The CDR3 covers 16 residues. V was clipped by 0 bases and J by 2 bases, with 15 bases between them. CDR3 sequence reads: CSARDQGLEYTDTQYF. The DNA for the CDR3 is TGCAGTGCTAGAGATCAGGGTTTGGAGTACACAGATACGCAGTATTTT.

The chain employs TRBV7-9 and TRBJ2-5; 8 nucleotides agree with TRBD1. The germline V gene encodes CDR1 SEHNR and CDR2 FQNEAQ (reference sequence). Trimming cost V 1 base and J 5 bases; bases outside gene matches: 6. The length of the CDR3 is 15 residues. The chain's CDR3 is CASSLGLQGAETQYF. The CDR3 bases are TGTGCCAGCAGCTTAGGTCTGCAGGGGGCCGAGACCCAGTACTTC.

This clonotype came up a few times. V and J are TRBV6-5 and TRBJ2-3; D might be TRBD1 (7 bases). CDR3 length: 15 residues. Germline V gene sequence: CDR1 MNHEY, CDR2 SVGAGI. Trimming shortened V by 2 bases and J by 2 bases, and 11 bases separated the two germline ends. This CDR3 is CASSYGRGDTDTQYF. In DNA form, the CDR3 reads TGTGCCAGCAGTTACGGCAGGGGGGACACAGATACGCAGTATTTT.

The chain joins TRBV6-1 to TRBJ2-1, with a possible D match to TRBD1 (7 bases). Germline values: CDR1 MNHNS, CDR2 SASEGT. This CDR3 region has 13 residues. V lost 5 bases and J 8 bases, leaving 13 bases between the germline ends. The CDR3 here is CASSTDRRDEQFF. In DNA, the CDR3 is TGTGCCAGCAGTACGGACAGGAGGGATGAGCAGTTCTTC.

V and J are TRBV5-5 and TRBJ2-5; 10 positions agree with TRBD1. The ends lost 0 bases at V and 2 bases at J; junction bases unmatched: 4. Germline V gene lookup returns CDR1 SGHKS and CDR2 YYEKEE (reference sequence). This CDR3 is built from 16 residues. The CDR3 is CASSLGQGQGQETQYF. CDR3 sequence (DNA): TGTGCCAGCAGCTTGGGACAGGGACAGGGGCAAGAGACCCAGTACTTC.

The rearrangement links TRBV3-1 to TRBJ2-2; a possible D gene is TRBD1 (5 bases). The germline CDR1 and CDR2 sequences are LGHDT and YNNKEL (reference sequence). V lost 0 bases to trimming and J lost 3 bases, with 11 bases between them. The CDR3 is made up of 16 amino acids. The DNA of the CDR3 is TGTGCCAGCAGCCAAGAGGCAGGGCGTCACACCGGGGAGCTGTTTTTT. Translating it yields CASSQEAGRHTGELFF.

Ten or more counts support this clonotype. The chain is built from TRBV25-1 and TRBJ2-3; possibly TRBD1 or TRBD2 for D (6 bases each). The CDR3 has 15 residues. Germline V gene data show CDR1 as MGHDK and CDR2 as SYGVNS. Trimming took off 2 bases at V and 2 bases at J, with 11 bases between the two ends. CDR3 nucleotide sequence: TGTGCCAGCAGTGAAAAGGGGGAGGTCACAGATACGCAGTATTTT. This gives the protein CASSEKGEVTDTQYF.

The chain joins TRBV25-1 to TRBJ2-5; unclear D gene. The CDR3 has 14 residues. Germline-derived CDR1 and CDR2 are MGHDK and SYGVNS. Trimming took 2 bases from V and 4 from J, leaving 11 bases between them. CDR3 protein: CASSEGTLVETQYF. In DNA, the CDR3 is TGTGCCAGCAGTGAAGGAACCCTAGTAGAGACCCAGTACTTC.

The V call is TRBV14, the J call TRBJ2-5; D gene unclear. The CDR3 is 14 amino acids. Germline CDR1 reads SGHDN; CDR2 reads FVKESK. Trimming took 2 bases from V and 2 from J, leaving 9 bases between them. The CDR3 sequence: CASSQFLGQETQYF. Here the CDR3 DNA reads TGTGCCAGCAGCCAATTTCTGGGGCAAGAGACCCAGTACTTC.

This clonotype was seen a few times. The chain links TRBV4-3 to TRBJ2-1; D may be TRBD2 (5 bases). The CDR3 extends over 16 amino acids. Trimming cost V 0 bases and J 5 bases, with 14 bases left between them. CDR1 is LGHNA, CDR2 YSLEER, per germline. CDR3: CASSQDLGLQNNEQFF. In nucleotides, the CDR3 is TGCGCCAGCAGCCAAGATCTCGGACTTCAAAACAATGAGCAGTTCTTC.

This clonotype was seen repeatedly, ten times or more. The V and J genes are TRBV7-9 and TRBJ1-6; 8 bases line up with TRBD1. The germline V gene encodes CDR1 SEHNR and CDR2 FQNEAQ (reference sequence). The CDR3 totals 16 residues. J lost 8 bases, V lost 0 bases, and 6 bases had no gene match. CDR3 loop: CASSLADGQGHSPLHF. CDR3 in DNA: TGTGCCAGCAGCTTAGCGGATGGACAGGGACATTCACCCCTCCACTTT.

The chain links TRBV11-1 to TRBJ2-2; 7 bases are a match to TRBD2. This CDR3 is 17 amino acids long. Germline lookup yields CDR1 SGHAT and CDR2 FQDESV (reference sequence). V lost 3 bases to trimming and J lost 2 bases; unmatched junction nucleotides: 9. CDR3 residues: CASSFIGGGSNTGELFF. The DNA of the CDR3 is TGTGCCAGCAGCTTCATCGGCGGCGGGAGTAACACCGGGGAGCTGTTTTTT.

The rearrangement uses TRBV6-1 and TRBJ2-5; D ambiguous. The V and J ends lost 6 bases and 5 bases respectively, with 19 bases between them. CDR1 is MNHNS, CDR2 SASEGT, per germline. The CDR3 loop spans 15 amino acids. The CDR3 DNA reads TGTGCCAGCAGACCCACCCAGATGAGATTGGAGACCCAGTACTTC. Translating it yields CASRPTQMRLETQYF.

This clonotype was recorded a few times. The CDR3 here is CASSFLSPQDPYNEQFF. The CDR3, as DNA: TGTGCCAGCAGTTTCCTGTCCCCCCAGGACCCATACAATGAGCAGTTCTTC. V usage is TRBV28 and J usage is TRBJ2-1; D is unclear. Germline lookup yields CDR1 MDHEN and CDR2 SYDVKM. Trimming shortened V by 3 bases and J by 4 bases, and 19 bases separated the two germline ends. The CDR3 has 17 amino acids.

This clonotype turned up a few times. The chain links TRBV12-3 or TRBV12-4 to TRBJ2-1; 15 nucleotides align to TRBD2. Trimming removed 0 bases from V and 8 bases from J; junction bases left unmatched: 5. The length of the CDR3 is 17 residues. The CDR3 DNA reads TGTGCCAGCAGTTTAGCTAGGACTAGCGGGAGGGGCTATGAGCAGTTCTTC. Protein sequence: CASSLARTSGRGYEQFF.

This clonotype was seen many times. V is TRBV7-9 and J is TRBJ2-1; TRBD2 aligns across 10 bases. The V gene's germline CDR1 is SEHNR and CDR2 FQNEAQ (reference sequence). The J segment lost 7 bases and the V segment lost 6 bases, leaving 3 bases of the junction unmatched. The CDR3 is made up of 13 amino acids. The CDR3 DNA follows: TGTGCCAGCAGTCGTAGCGGGAGGAATGAGCAGTTCTTC. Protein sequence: CASSRSGRNEQFF.

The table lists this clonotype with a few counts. The CDR3 coding sequence is TGTGCCAGCAGTTACTCGGCGTCCCACTACAATGAGCAGTTCTTC. It yields the protein CASSYSASHYNEQFF. The V and J genes are TRBV6-5 and TRBJ2-1; no reliable D call. Trimming removed 0 bases at V and 3 bases at J, with 9 bases between. Germline CDR1 and CDR2: MNHEY and SVGAGI. This CDR3 region has 15 residues.

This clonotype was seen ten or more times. The chain's CDR3 is CATSDHGAKGQNIQYF. CDR3 DNA: TGTGCCACCAGTGACCACGGAGCCAAGGGCCAAAACATTCAGTACTTC. The chain recombines TRBV24-1 with TRBJ2-4; D gene uncertain. This CDR3 is built from 16 residues. Germline CDR1 reads KGHDR; CDR2 reads SFDVKD. V was trimmed by 4 bases and J by 5 bases, leaving 17 bases between them.

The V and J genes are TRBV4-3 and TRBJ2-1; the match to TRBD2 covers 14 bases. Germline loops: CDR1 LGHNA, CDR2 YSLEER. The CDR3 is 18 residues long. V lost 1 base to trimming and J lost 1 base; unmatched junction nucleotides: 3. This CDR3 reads CASSQAGTSGSSYNEQFF. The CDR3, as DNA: TGCGCCAGCAGCCAAGCCGGGACTAGCGGGAGTTCCTACAATGAGCAGTTCTTC.